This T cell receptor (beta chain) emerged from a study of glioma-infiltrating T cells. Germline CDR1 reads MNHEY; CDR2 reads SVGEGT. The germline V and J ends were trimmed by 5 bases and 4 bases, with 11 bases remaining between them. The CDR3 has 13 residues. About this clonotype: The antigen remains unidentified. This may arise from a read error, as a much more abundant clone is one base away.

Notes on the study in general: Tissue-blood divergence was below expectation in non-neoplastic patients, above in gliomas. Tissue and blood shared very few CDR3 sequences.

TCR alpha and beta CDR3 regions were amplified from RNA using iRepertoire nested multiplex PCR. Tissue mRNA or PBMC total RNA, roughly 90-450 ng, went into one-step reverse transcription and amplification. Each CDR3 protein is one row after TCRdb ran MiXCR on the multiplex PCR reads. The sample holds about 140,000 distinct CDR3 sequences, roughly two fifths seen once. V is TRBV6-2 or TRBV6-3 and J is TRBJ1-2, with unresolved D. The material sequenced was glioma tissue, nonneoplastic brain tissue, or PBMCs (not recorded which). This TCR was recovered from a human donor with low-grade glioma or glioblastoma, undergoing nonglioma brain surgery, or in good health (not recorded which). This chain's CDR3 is CASSTGKGYGYTF. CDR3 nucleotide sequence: TGTGCCAGCAGTACCGGGAAGGGCTATGGCTACACCTTC.